The T cell receptor (beta chain) described here comes from a study of OX40 agonist ivuxolimab in advanced cancers. Study-level background: Those treated in dose escalation had hepatocellular carcinoma, melanoma, renal cell cancer or head and neck cancer. Study outcomes and limitations: The average count of expanded clones was higher among CD8+ T cells than among CD4+. The study observed clonal expansion of CD4+ and CD8+ blood T cells by week 6 at 0.1 to 3.0 mg/kg.

In the case of this clone: What it recognizes is unknown.

The protocol was immunoSEQ multiplex PCR, while the TCRdb copy is restricted to in-frame clones and leaves out a portion. In the table there are about 62,000 clones, roughly 90% of which are singletons. CDR1 is SEHNR and CDR2 is FQNEAQ in the germline V gene (reference sequence). This CDR3 spans 16 amino acids. The V gene end was trimmed by 2 bases and the J gene end by 7 bases; junction bases not matched to a gene: 8. The sample consisted of CD4+ or CD8+ T cells sorted from blood, taken in a trial of the OX40 agonist ivuxolimab. This chain joins TRBV7-9 and TRBJ1-2, with 12 bases aligning to TRBD1. The sequence derives from an adult with an advanced solid tumor such as melanoma, head and neck, liver or kidney cancer. CDR3 protein: CASSLPPGQGAGGYTF. DNA of the CDR3: TGTGCCAGCAGCTTACCCCCGGGACAGGGGGCTGGTGGCTACACCTTC.